This TCR beta chain was recovered during a study of PD-1 blockade in classical Hodgkin lymphoma (dated by TCRdb to the early 2020s). Study-level background: Nivolumab dosing was 3 mg/kg intravenously every 2 weeks, continuing until either disease progression or unacceptable toxicity. The study used TCR beta sequencing and CyTOF to define a peripheral blood immune signature of response to PD-1 blockade in classical Hodgkin lymphoma. The research as a whole found: Baseline TCR diversity was reported to be lower in newly diagnosed patients than in healthy donors, and even lower in relapsed/refractory patients. Lower diversity was seen in patients whose nivolumab began less than 1 year after ASCT, and these patients were left out of later analyses so that immune reconstitution would not confound the results. The study covered only a single clinical trial cohort, and the causes of the repertoire differences, possibly disease activity or prior therapy, were still not defined. By C4D1, a significant rise was seen in CD4+ TCR diversity but not in CD8+ TCR diversity (p=0.0027 vs p=0.16), and the rise was most apparent among complete responders (p=0.02). Among trial patients, those achieving complete response had baseline diversity similar to that of newly diagnosed patients, while diversity was significantly lower in partial responders and progressors.

V is shortened by 6 bases, J by 2 bases, and the region joining them spans 14 bases. The germline V gene encodes CDR1 MDHEN and CDR2 SYDVKM. The CDR3, from cysteine to phenylalanine, totals 14 residues. The read is trimmed to its CDR3 DNA, 42 bases read in frame from base 1. The Qiagen DNeasy kit was used to extract genomic DNA from unsorted PBMCs and from the negatively selected CD4+ and CD8+ fractions. Using primers that anneal to V and J segments, immunoSEQ multiplex PCR amplified the TCR beta CDR3 regions. A synthetic immune receptor repertoire was used to minimize amplification bias, and any residual bias was removed computationally once sequencing was done. In the original analysis: Repertoire diversity was quantified as the Shannon entropy index using custom Python scripts. The unsorted, CD4+ and CD8+ repertoires were each analyzed separately, with the exception of combined analyses, where CD4+ and CD8+ sequences were merged in silico. Clonal expansion was defined as a frequency increase of at least 2-fold after treatment compared with C1D1, and clones undetected at baseline were assigned a pseudocount of 0.5. Clones with 0 or 1 copy at C1D1 were defined as singleton clones, while clones with 2 or more copies were defined as non-singleton clones. Clones expanded in unsorted samples were annotated as CD4+, CD8+ or unknown by matching protein sequences in sorted samples from the same patient. Wilcoxon tests on paired samples were used to test diversity changes from C1D1 to C4D1. TCRdb took over this immuneACCESS table, retaining in-frame rearrangements with V and J assigned. Such tables are incomplete; in checked studies, under half of the missing clones stem from an unresolved V gene, and the remainder is unexplained. That table is the source of V, J and clone size, and D and trimming were worked out from the DNA. This sample is represented by tens of thousands of clones; about 90% of them were singletons. Together, the top ten hold 10% of the sample.

What the time point label conveys for this sample: cycle 4 day 1 (C4D1), after around six weeks of nivolumab. All trial patients had relapsed after autologous stem cell transplantation, with cohorts A, B and C differing in prior brentuximab vedotin exposure. The trial cohort was composed of about 58 patients with relapsed/refractory classical Hodgkin lymphoma, for whom complete response, partial response or progressive disease was recorded as best overall response. In the multi-cohort phase II CheckMate 205 trial, trial patients received single-agent nivolumab. An independent review committee assessed best overall response by applying the 2007 International Working Group response criteria. PBMCs from the trial were collected at three points: immediately before nivolumab initiation (C1D1), and during therapy at cycle 2 day 1 and cycle 4 day 1. Peripheral blood was collected in 8 mL Vacutainer Cell Preparation Tubes, from which PBMCs were isolated by centrifugation and then cryopreserved.

As to this clone: This clone's antigen is unknown. Base qualities are not provided; no much larger clone lies one nucleotide away.

Sequencing was performed on peripheral blood mononuclear cells (PBMCs), taken before the fourth cycle of nivolumab. This sequence originates from a human donor with classical Hodgkin lymphoma. The receptor chain draws on TRBV28 and TRBJ2-7; no D gene can be assigned with confidence. CDR3 reads: CASSLPGLTYEQYF. The nucleotide sequence is TGTGCCAGCAGCCTCCCGGGTCTCACCTACGAGCAGTACTTC.